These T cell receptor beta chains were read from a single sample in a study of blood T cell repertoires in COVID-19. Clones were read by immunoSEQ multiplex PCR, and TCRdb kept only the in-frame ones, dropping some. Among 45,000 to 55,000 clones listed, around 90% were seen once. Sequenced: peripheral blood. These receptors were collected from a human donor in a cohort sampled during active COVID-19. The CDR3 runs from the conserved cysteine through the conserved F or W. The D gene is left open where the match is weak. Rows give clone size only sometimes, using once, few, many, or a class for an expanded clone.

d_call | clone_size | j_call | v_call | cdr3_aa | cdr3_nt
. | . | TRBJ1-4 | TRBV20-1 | CSASSQGKNIEKLFF | TGCAGTGCTAGTAGCCAGGGAAAAAACATCGAAAAACTGTTTTTT
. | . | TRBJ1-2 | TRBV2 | CASSELFGQGNGYTF | TGTGCCAGCAGTGAACTTTTTGGGCAGGGAAATGGCTACACCTTC
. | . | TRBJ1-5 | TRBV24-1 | CATSDLPQGSNQPQHF | TGTGCCACCAGTGATTTGCCTCAGGGTAGCAATCAGCCCCAGCATTTT
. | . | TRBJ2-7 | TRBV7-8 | CASSLSGVGSGEQYF | TGTGCCAGCAGCTTATCGGGAGTGGGGTCGGGGGAGCAGTACTTC
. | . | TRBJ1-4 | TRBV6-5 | CASGGGFEKLFF | TGTGCCAGCGGGGGAGGTTTTGAAAAACTGTTTTTT
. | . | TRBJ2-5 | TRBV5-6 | CASSLYRVQETQYF | TGTGCCAGCAGCCTTTACCGGGTTCAAGAGACCCAGTACTTC
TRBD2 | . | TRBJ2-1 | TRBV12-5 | CASGLFLAGGTGNEQFF | TGTGCTAGTGGTTTATTCCTAGCGGGGGGGACGGGCAATGAGCAGTTCTTC
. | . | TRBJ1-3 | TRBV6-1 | CASSEPQGLLPGNTIYF | TGTGCCAGCAGTGAACCGCAGGGCTTACTTCCTGGAAACACCATATATTTT
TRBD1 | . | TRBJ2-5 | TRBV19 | CASSIWTGEETQYF | TGTGCCAGTAGTATTTGGACAGGAGAAGAGACCCAGTACTTC
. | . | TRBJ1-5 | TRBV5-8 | CATSAGSTAFNQPQHF | TGTGCCACCTCAGCCGGGTCGACAGCCTTCAATCAGCCCCAGCATTTT
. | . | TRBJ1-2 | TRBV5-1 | CASSLNTGNYGYTF | TGCGCCAGCAGCTTGAATACGGGTAACTATGGCTACACCTTC
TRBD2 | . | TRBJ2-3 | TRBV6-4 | CASSAGGHTDTQYF | TGTGCCAGCAGTGCGGGGGGGCACACAGATACGCAGTATTTT
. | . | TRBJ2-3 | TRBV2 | CASRGTSSDTQYF | TGTGCCAGCCGCGGCACTAGTTCAGATACGCAGTATTTT
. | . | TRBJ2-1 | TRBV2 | CATETGVDNEQFF | TGTGCCACCGAGACGGGGGTCGACAATGAGCAGTTCTTC
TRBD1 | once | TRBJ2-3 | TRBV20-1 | CSASPVTGGRGDTQYF | TGCAGTGCTAGTCCCGTGACAGGGGGCAGGGGAGATACGCAGTATTTT
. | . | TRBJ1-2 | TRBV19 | CASSPSQALDGYTF | TGTGCCAGTTCCCCCTCCCAGGCGTTGGATGGCTACACCTTC
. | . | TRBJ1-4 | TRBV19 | CASSIRGSATTNEKLFF | TGTGCCAGTAGTATCCGGGGTTCAGCGACCACTAATGAAAAACTGTTTTTT
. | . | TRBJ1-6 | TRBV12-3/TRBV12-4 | CASSPTGGSPLHF | TGTGCCAGCAGCCCGACAGGAGGTTCACCCCTCCACTTT
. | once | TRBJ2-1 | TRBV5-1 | CASSYMQGGEQFF | TGCGCCAGCAGCTATATGCAGGGAGGAGAGCAGTTCTTC
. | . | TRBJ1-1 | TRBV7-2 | CASAEIRDFPSFF | TGTGCCAGCGCTGAGATCAGGGACTTCCCGTCTTTCTTT
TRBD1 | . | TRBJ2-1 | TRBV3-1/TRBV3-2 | CASSQPGQGAKNEQFF | TGTGCCAGCAGCCAGCCGGGACAGGGGGCGAAAAATGAGCAGTTCTTC
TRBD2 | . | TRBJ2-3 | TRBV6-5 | CASRQRGRADTQYF | TGTGCCAGCAGGCAGCGGGGTAGGGCAGATACGCAGTATTTT